Below are 21 T cell receptor beta chains sequenced from a single sample in a study of blood T cell repertoires in COVID-19. Sequenced by immunoSEQ multiplex PCR; TCRdb stores in-frame clones only, minus some. The sample carries about 200,000 clones, around 81% recorded once. Sequencing was done on a sample of peripheral blood. The receptors were gathered from a human donor in a cohort sampled during active COVID-19.

This chain links TRBV28 with TRBJ1-5; TRBD1 agrees at 11 bases. CDR1 is MDHEN, CDR2 SYDVKM, per germline. The V and J ends lost 6 bases and 6 bases, in that order; junction bases with no gene match: 7. The CDR3 spans 15 residues. CDR3 residues: CASRRRTGGFQPQHF. The CDR3 nucleotides read TGTGCCAGCAGGCGGAGGACAGGGGGCTTTCAGCCCCAGCATTTT.

The chain couples TRBV5-4 to TRBJ1-1; possible D gene TRBD1, 6 bases. The CDR3 has 16 amino acids. Germline V gene lookup returns CDR1 SGHNT and CDR2 YYREEE (reference sequence). Trimming removed 0 bases at V and 0 bases at J, with 12 bases between. CDR3 coding DNA: TGTGCCAGCAGCTTGGTAGGACAGATAATGAACACTGAAGCTTTCTTT. It specifies CASSLVGQIMNTEAFF.

This chain uses TRBV18 with TRBJ1-6; tentative D call: TRBD1 (5 bases). The V gene's germline CDR1 is KGHSH and CDR2 LQKENI. CDR3 length: 15 amino acids. The V end lost 0 bases, the J end lost 5 bases, and 8 bases lay between the germline ends. CDR3 region: CASSPPGGDNSPLHF. CDR3 in DNA: TGTGCCAGCTCACCACCGGGGGGGGATAATTCACCCCTCCACTTT.

There are a few counts of this clone. This chain connects TRBV19 to TRBJ1-4, with 8 bases fitting TRBD1. CDR1 is LNHDA and CDR2 is SQIVND in the germline V gene (reference sequence). V lost 6 bases and J lost 5; bases outside the gene matches: 11. CDR3 length: 16 residues. The CDR3 region is CASRSQGAVPNEKLFF. CDR3 coding DNA: TGTGCCAGTAGGAGTCAGGGGGCGGTCCCGAATGAAAAACTGTTTTTT.

J is TRBJ1-6 and V is TRBV7-9; 7 nucleotides line up with TRBD1. After removal of 5 bases from V and 11 bases from J, the junction contained 6 bases not matched to a gene. The CDR3 length is 13 residues. CDR1 is SEHNR, CDR2 FQNEAQ, per germline (reference sequence). CDR3 sequence (DNA): TGTGCCAGCAGCCTAGGGACAGAGGCACCCCTCCACTTT. This sequence encodes CASSLGTEAPLHF. Combining the CDR3 with reference TRBV7-9 and TRBJ1-6 gives the whole variable domain DTGVSQNPRHKITKRGQNVTFRCDPISEHNRLYWYRQTLGQGPEFLTYFQNEAQLEKSRLLSDRFSAERPKGSFSTLEIQRTEQGDSAMYLCASSLGTEAPLHFGNGTRLTVT.

The chain recombines TRBV28 with TRBJ1-1, with a tentative D call TRBD1 (6 bases). V was trimmed by 6 bases and J by 3 bases, leaving 17 bases between them. CDR3 size: 15 residues. CDR1 is MDHEN and CDR2 is SYDVKM in the germline V gene. The CDR3 nucleotides are TGTGCCAGCAGGCGGGGAGGGGGACGGCACACTGAAGCTTTCTTT. Translating it yields CASRRGGGRHTEAFF.

This clone appeared a few times. V and J are TRBV28 and TRBJ1-4; D is ambiguous. Germline values: CDR1 MDHEN, CDR2 SYDVKM. The CDR3 consists of 15 residues. V shed 3 bases and J shed 3 bases, with 11 bases lying between them. CDR3 nucleotides: TGTGCCAGCAGTTTCTTGGGAGCCGCTAATGAAAAACTGTTTTTT. It codes for CASSFLGAANEKLFF.

This chain connects TRBV28 to TRBJ2-1; 16 nucleotides match TRBD2. Germline-derived CDR1 and CDR2 are MDHEN and SYDVKM. The CDR3 contains 16 residues. With 10 bases clipped from V and 12 bases from J, the junction kept 15 bases outside the gene matches. CDR3 coding DNA: TGTGCCACCTTGAGGGGGGGACTAGCGGGAGGGCCTGGGCAGTTCTTC. Translating gives CATLRGGLAGGPGQFF.

The CDR3 sequence is CASGWTGTTDTQYF. The CDR3 bases are TGTGCCAGCGGGTGGACAGGGACCACAGATACGCAGTATTTT. The rearrangement uses TRBV27 and TRBJ2-3; TRBD1 matches 8 bases. The CDR3 sequence is 14 residues long. Germline V gene data show CDR1 as MNHEY and CDR2 as SMNVEV (reference sequence). With V trimmed by 8 bases and J by 2 bases, 6 bases remained unmatched.

V gene TRBV28 combines with J gene TRBJ1-1; weak D call: TRBD1 (5 bases). V lost 4 bases, J lost 2 bases, and 11 bases lay in between. The CDR3 extends over 14 amino acids. The germline CDR1 and CDR2 sequences are MDHEN and SYDVKM. CDR3 sequence: CASSWKGRNTEAFF. CDR3 coding DNA: TGTGCCAGCAGTTGGAAGGGGCGAAACACTGAAGCTTTCTTT.

The chain is built from TRBV11-2 and TRBJ2-1; D remains unclear. CDR1 is SGHAT, CDR2 FQNNGV, per germline. The CDR3 is 13 amino acids. Trimming removed 1 base at V and 8 bases at J, with 9 bases between. Written as DNA, the CDR3 is TGTGCCAGCAGCTTAGCAGGTAACGATGAGCAGTTCTTC. It is translated as CASSLAGNDEQFF.

The rearrangement joins TRBV19 to TRBJ1-6; the D is unclear. The CDR3 consists of 13 residues. Germline values: CDR1 LNHDA, CDR2 SQIVND (reference sequence). The V and J ends lost 9 bases and 7 bases respectively, with 13 bases between them. CDR3 region: CASAQSTNSPLHF. DNA of the CDR3: TGTGCCAGCGCCCAGTCGACAAATTCACCCCTCCACTTT.

This clone was counted only a few times. CDR3 in amino acids: CASSSLVGAYEQYF. In DNA form, the CDR3 reads TGTGCCAGCAGCTCTCTCGTCGGGGCCTACGAGCAGTACTTC. The chain uses TRBV5-4 and TRBJ2-7, with D tentatively TRBD2 (5 bases). CDR3 length: 14 residues. The V gene lost 3 bases and the J gene lost 2 bases, with 12 bases spanning the gap. CDR1 and CDR2 (germline): SGHNT, YYREEE (reference sequence).

The chain recombines TRBV5-1 with TRBJ2-2, with no clear D. The CDR3 runs 15 residues. V gave up 5 bases and J gave up 0 bases, with 11 bases separating them. Germline V lookup: CDR1 SGHRS, CDR2 YFSETQ. In DNA, the CDR3 is TGCGCCAGCAGTTCGGGTGGAGCGAACACCGGGGAGCTGTTTTTT. Translating it yields CASSSGGANTGELFF.

The V call is TRBV21-1, the J call TRBJ2-7; the table assigns TRBD1, which was not confirmed against the DNA. TRBV21-1 is an annotated pseudogene. The CDR3 contains 14 residues. The CDR3 nucleotides read TGTGCCAGCAGCAAAGAGGACAGGTCCTACGAGCAGTACTTC. It is translated as CASSKEDRSYEQYF.

The gene calls are TRBV25-1 and TRBJ2-2; D might be TRBD2 (6 bases). Germline CDR1 reads MGHDK; CDR2 reads SYGVNS. The CDR3 spans 16 residues. Trimming cost V 8 bases and J 3 bases, with 19 bases left between them. CDR3 nucleotides: TGTGCCAGCGATGCAATGGGGGGTAGCGACACCGGGGAGCTGTTTTTT. It yields the protein CASDAMGGSDTGELFF.

The chain joins TRBV27 to TRBJ1-2, with D unresolved. CDR3 length: 14 amino acids. CDR1 and CDR2 (germline): MNHEY, SMNVEV (reference sequence). Trimming shortened V by 0 bases and J by 5 bases, and 10 bases separated the two germline ends. This CDR3 is CASSLSAAIYGYTF. CDR3 DNA: TGTGCCAGCAGTTTATCGGCGGCCATATATGGCTACACCTTC.

This clone has only one observation. This chain uses TRBV5-1 with TRBJ1-2, with D unresolved. The CDR3 covers 15 residues. CDR1 is SGHRS and CDR2 is YFSETQ in the germline V gene. Trimming left V 0 bases short and J 4 bases short, with 13 bases between. The CDR3 nucleotides are TGCGCCAGCAGCTTGGACGTCTCGGTCACCTATGGCTACACCTTC. Protein product: CASSLDVSVTYGYTF.

V gene TRBV30 combines with J gene TRBJ2-2; D ambiguous. CDR1 is GTSNPN, CDR2 SVGIG, per germline (reference sequence). Deletions cut 0 bases from V and 4 bases from J, with 6 bases between. The CDR3 is 13 amino acids. The DNA of the CDR3 is TGTGCCTGGAGTGTACAGTCCACCGGGGAGCTGTTTTTT. Its translation: CAWSVQSTGELFF.

This chain links TRBV15 with TRBJ2-7, with D perhaps matching TRBD2 (6 bases). The CDR3 runs 15 residues. Germline V gene lookup returns CDR1 LNHNV and CDR2 YYDKDF (reference sequence). Trimming left V 1 base short and J 3 bases short, with 13 bases between. The CDR3, as DNA: TGTGCCACCAGCAGAGGGAGGGGTGGCCTCTACGAGCAGTACTTC. Its translation is CATSRGRGGLYEQYF. Full variable domain (outside the CDR3, taken from reference TRBV15 and TRBJ2-7): DAMVIQNPRYQVTQFGKPVTLSCSQTLNHNVMYWYQQKSSQAPKLLFHYYDKDFNNEADTPDNFQSRRPNTSFCFLDIRSPGLGDTAMYLCATSRGRGGLYEQYFGPGTRLTVT.

The V call is TRBV29-1, the J call TRBJ2-7; 9 bases map to TRBD2. Trimming took 7 bases from V and 3 from J; bases not matched to a gene: 7. Germline lookup yields CDR1 SQVTM and CDR2 ANQGSEA. This CDR3 has 13 amino acids. In DNA, the CDR3 is TGCAGCGGCTTCGATAGCGGGAGCTACGAGCAGTACTTC. Its protein is CSGFDSGSYEQYF.